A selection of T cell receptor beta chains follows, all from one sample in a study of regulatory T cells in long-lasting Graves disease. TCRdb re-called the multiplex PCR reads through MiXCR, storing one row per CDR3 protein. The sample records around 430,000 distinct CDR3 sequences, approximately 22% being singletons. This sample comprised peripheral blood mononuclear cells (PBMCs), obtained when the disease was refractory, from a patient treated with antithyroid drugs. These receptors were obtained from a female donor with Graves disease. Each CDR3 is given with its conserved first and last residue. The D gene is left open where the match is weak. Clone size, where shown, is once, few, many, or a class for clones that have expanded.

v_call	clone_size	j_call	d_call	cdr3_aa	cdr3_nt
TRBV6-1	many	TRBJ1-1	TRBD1	CASRATGGSLNTEAFF	TGTGCCAGCAGGGCTACAGGGGGTAGCCTGAACACTGAAGCTTTCTTT
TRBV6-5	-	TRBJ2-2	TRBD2	CASSSTSGLGELFF	TGTGCCAGCAGTTCCACTAGCGGGTTGGGGGAGCTGTTTTTT
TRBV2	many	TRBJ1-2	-	CASSGRHYGYTF	TGTGCCAGCAGTGGGAGACACTATGGCTACACCTTC
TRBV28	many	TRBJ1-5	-	CASSSPGDQPQHF	TGTGCCAGCAGTTCCCCAGGGGATCAGCCCCAGCATTTT
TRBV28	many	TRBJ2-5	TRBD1	CASRATGGGETQYF	TGTGCCAGCCGAGCGACAGGGGGTGGGGAGACCCAGTACTTC
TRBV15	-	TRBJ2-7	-	CATRSPSNEQYF	TGTGCCACCAGGTCCCCGAGTAACGAGCAGTACTTC
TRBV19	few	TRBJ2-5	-	CASSIAATRSPETQYF	TGTGCCAGTAGTATAGCGGCAACCAGGTCGCCAGAGACCCAGTACTTC
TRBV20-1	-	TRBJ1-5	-	CSAAGPGGSNQPQHF	TGCAGTGCTGCGGGCCCCGGCGGCAGCAATCAGCCCCAGCATTTT
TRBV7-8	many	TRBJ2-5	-	CASSPLLGRETQYF	TGTGCCAGCAGCCCATTACTAGGGCGGGAGACCCAGTACTTC
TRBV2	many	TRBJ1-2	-	CASSELRGSYGYTF	TGTGCCAGCAGTGAACTTCGGGGCAGCTATGGCTACACCTTC
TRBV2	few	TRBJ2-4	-	CASASRGPGELAKNIQYF	TGTGCCAGCGCTTCCCGGGGCCCCGGCGAGTTAGCCAAAAACATTCAGTACTTC
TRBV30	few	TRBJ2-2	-	CAWRKPTGNTGELFF	TGTGCCTGGAGGAAACCGACAGGGAACACCGGGGAGCTGTTTTTT
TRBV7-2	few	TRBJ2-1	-	CASSSVVSGQQFF	TGTGCCAGCAGCTCCGTTGTTAGTGGTCAACAGTTCTTC
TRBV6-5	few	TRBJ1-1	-	CASSYGAGTEAFF	TGTGCCAGCAGTTACGGGGCGGGCACTGAAGCTTTCTTT
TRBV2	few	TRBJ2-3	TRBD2	CASSSGLAGGPSTDTQYF	TGTGCCAGCAGCTCCGGGTTAGCGGGAGGGCCAAGCACAGATACGCAGTATTTT
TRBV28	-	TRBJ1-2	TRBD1	CASSSYGQGARGYTF	TGTGCCAGCAGTTCGTACGGACAGGGGGCACGAGGCTACACCTTC